This TCR beta chain was identified during a study of CD8+CD57+ T cells in acquired aplastic anemia. Genomic DNA templated the TCR beta VDJ and CDR3 profiling. TCRdb independently ran MiXCR on the reads; one entry per CDR3 protein. The profile covers around 170,000 distinct CDR3 sequences, with about three fifths appearing a single time and over 40% taken by the ten largest. The CDR3 runs 12 residues. With 7 bases removed from V and 2 bases from J, the gap between germline ends came to 8 bases. Looked up from germline, CDR1 is MNHEY and CDR2 is SVGEGT. Material for sequencing was sorted CD4+, CD8+, or CD8+CD57+ T cells (not recorded which) from PBMCs. This TCR was recovered from a human donor in good health. The rearrangement joins TRBV6-2 or TRBV6-3 to TRBJ2-5; D gene ambiguous. The CDR3 region has the DNA TGTGCCAGCATCGACTTACAAGAGACCCAGTACTTC. It codes for CASIDLQETQYF.